This T cell receptor (beta chain) was identified during a study of T cells in Graves' hyperthyroidism and ophthalmopathy. Across the study: Once the initial diagnosis was made, peripheral blood was obtained before any treatment.

This CDR3 comprises 15 residues. TCR beta CDR3 region amplification was performed from RNA transcripts. The TCR CDR3 first-round RT-PCR relied on the HTBI primer set. TCRdb recomputed calls from the multiplex PCR reads with MiXCR, one row per CDR3 protein. The repertoire has roughly 400,000 distinct CDR3 sequences, 11% to 15% of them found once; the top ten carry 28%. The PBMCs had their origin in about 9.7 ml of fresh peripheral blood. As for this clonotype: An end of the junction does not agree with germline; a read error may underlie this.

V and J are TRBV12-3 or TRBV12-4 and TRBJ1-2; no clear D gene. The clonotype originates from a man between 50 and 59 years old with Graves' ophthalmopathy. Sample: blood. CDR3 DNA sequence: TGTGCCAGCAGCTTAGGGCCCGACGGTAGATATGGCTACACCTTC. Protein product: CASSLGPDGRYGYTF.